The next 25 T cell receptor beta chains were all read from a single sample in a study of T cells in tuberculosis (dated by TCRdb to the late 2010s). Library preparation used the immunoSEQ multiplex PCR assay. Imported from immuneACCESS, the table was reduced by TCRdb to in-frame sequences with V and J called. These copies leave out some clones; in studies compared against another copy, an unresolved V gene accounts for under half, and the cause of the remainder is not known. The sample table contains more than 20,000 clones; only one count was recorded for approximately 85% of them. 14% to 15% of the sample belongs to the ten largest clones. This specimen's time point label, interpreted: new active TB diagnosis, blood taken before or within 7 days of starting treatment. Source: PBMCs, taken at tuberculosis diagnosis. The receptors were gathered from an adult with tuberculosis.

The gene calls are TRBV4-3 and TRBJ2-7, with a possible D match to TRBD1 (7 bases). Germline V gene lookup returns CDR1 LGHNA and CDR2 YSLEER. With 1 base removed from V and 0 bases from J, the gap between germline ends came to 16 bases. This CDR3 contains 17 residues. The CDR3 DNA follows: TGCGCCAGCAGCCAAGGCAGGGGGACTGGATACTCCTACGAGCAGTACTTC. Its translation is CASSQGRGTGYSYEQYF.

This chain uses TRBV4-1 with TRBJ2-5; tentative D call: TRBD2 (6 bases). The CDR3 contains 13 residues. The V gene lost 4 bases and the J gene lost 2 bases, with 8 bases spanning the gap. CDR1 and CDR2 from the germline V gene are MGHRA and YSYEKL. CDR3 nucleotides: TGCGCCAGCAGCCGACTAGTACAAGAGACCCAGTACTTC. This codes for CASSRLVQETQYF.

The gene calls are TRBV13 and TRBJ2-3, with 9 nucleotides matching TRBD2. V lost 10 bases and J lost 0; bases outside the gene matches: 17. Germline CDR1 PRHDT, CDR2 FYEKMQ (reference sequence). CDR3 length equals 18 residues. CDR3 in amino acids: CATSITFRGLASTDTQYF. CDR3 in DNA: TGTGCCACGTCCATAACCTTCCGGGGACTAGCCAGCACAGATACGCAGTATTTT. Based on the CDR3 plus reference TRBV13 and TRBJ2-3, the full variable domain is AAGVIQSPRHLIKEKRETATLKCYPIPRHDTVYWYQQGPGQDPQFLISFYEKMQSDKGSIPDRFSAQQFSDYHSELNMSSLELGDSALYFCATSITFRGLASTDTQYFGPGTRLTVL.

The genes are TRBV5-4 and TRBJ2-3; a weak D match, TRBD1 (6 bases). The CDR3 totals 16 residues. Germline V CDR1 and CDR2: SGHNT, YYREEE (reference sequence). Trimming stripped 0 bases from V and 6 bases from J, with 17 bases between. The CDR3 reads CASSLAGLPTGDTQYF. In nucleotides, the CDR3 is TGTGCCAGCAGCTTGGCCGGACTGCCAACAGGGGATACGCAGTATTTT.

The table lists this clone with a few counts. V gene TRBV10-3 combines with J gene TRBJ2-1; D is ambiguous. The CDR3 extends over 14 amino acids. The V gene lost 2 bases and the J gene lost 5 bases, with 10 bases spanning the gap. The germline V gene has CDR1 ENHRY and CDR2 SYGVKD. CDR3 residues: CAISERQANNEQFF. As DNA, the CDR3 is TGTGCCATCAGTGAGAGGCAGGCGAACAATGAGCAGTTCTTC.

Only one count was recorded for this clone. The chain combines TRBV19 with TRBJ1-5, with a weak D call TRBD1 (5 bases). Germline V gene data show CDR1 as LNHDA and CDR2 as SQIVND (reference sequence). With 7 bases removed from V and 6 bases from J, the gap between germline ends came to 22 bases. The CDR3 is 16 residues long. The CDR3, as DNA: TGTGCCAGTAATCAAGTGGAACAGGTTGGTAGTCAGCCCCAGCATTTT. Translated, it gives CASNQVEQVGSQPQHF.

This clone has a single count. The J gene is TRBJ2-1, the V gene TRBV7-3, with 12 bases fitting TRBD2. The germline V gene encodes CDR1 SGHTA and CDR2 FQGTGA. The CDR3 covers 16 residues. V shed 0 bases, J shed 8 bases, and the junction held 5 bases outside the gene matches. The CDR3 nucleotides read TGTGCCAGCAGCTTAACGCCGACTAGCGGGAGCGATGAGCAGTTCTTC. This sequence encodes CASSLTPTSGSDEQFF. The full variable domain, in which reference TRBV7-3 and TRBJ2-1 provide the parts outside the CDR3, is GAGVSQTPSNKVTEKGKYVELRCDPISGHTALYWYRQSLGQGPEFLIYFQGTGAADDSGLPNDRFFAVRPEGSVSTLKIQRTERGDSAVYLCASSLTPTSGSDEQFFGPGTRLTVL.

V is TRBV10-3 and J is TRBJ1-5, with D possibly being TRBD1 (6 bases). The CDR3 covers 13 residues. The germline V gene encodes CDR1 ENHRY and CDR2 SYGVKD. V was trimmed by 2 bases and J by 9 bases, leaving 11 bases between them. The CDR3 nucleotides are TGTGCCATCAGTGAGACAGGGCCGGGGCCCCAGCATTTT. It yields the protein CAISETGPGPQHF.

The chain employs TRBV10-3 and TRBJ2-1; the match to TRBD2 covers 8 bases. The germline V gene has CDR1 ENHRY and CDR2 SYGVKD. This CDR3 is built from 15 residues. Trimming removed 10 bases from V and 8 bases from J; junction bases left unmatched: 16. Written as DNA, the CDR3 is TGTGCCACGCTAACTAGCGGAGCTATCCGGGATGAGCAGTTCTTC. The encoded protein is CATLTSGAIRDEQFF.

V usage is TRBV5-1 and J usage is TRBJ2-5, with D possibly TRBD2 on 6 matching bases. The V gene's germline CDR1 is SGHRS and CDR2 YFSETQ. The CDR3 has 17 residues. The V end lost 7 bases, the J end lost 5 bases, and 27 bases lay between the germline ends. The CDR3 loop is CASAPEPGAPGEETQYF. CDR3 DNA sequence: TGCGCCAGCGCCCCCGAGCCGGGAGCCCCGGGGGAGGAGACCCAGTACTTC.

The rearrangement joins TRBV15 to TRBJ1-5, with D maybe TRBD1 (6 bases). The CDR3 extends over 15 amino acids. Trimming shortened V by 4 bases and J by 3 bases, and 13 bases separated the two germline ends. Germline-derived CDR1 and CDR2 are LNHNV and YYDKDF (reference sequence). The CDR3 reads CATSTSRGSNQPQHF. The DNA of the CDR3 is TGTGCCACCAGCACATCCAGGGGTTCCAATCAGCCCCAGCATTTT.

This clone was recorded once. V usage is TRBV19 and J usage is TRBJ2-1, with D tentatively TRBD2 (6 bases). Germline assignment: CDR1 LNHDA and CDR2 SQIVND (reference sequence). V shed 1 base and J shed 6 bases, with 13 bases lying between them. The CDR3 totals 15 residues. The DNA of the CDR3 is TGTGCCAGTAGTATAGGCACGGGAGTCGGCAATGAGCAGTTCTTC. Translation: CASSIGTGVGNEQFF.

This rearrangement joins TRBV5-1 to TRBJ2-7, with 8 bases matching TRBD1. Germline V lookup: CDR1 SGHRS, CDR2 YFSETQ. The J segment lost 5 bases and the V segment lost 1 base, leaving 5 bases of the junction unmatched. The CDR3 consists of 14 residues. CDR3 in amino acids: CASSLRTGNDEQYF. The CDR3 DNA reads TGCGCCAGCAGCTTGCGGACAGGGAACGACGAGCAGTACTTC.

The chain links TRBV9 to TRBJ2-7, with a weak D call TRBD2 (6 bases). In germline, CDR1 is SGDLS, CDR2 YYNGEE. Trimming left V 4 bases short and J 2 bases short, with 16 bases between. This CDR3 contains 15 residues. In DNA form, the CDR3 reads TGTGCCAGCAGCTTGCTCGGGGGACCCACCTACGAGCAGTACTTC. It specifies CASSLLGGPTYEQYF. The full variable domain, in which reference TRBV9 and TRBJ2-7 provide the parts outside the CDR3, is DSGVTQTPKHLITATGQRVTLRCSPRSGDLSVYWYQQSLDQGLQFLIQYYNGEERAKGNILERFSAQQFPDLHSELNLSSLELGDSALYFCASSLLGGPTYEQYFGPGTRLTVT.

This clone was counted a single time. This sequence joins TRBV19 and TRBJ1-3; D might be TRBD1 (5 bases). With 4 bases removed from V and 4 bases from J, the gap between germline ends came to 17 bases. Germline loops: CDR1 LNHDA, CDR2 SQIVND (reference sequence). This CDR3 is 16 amino acids long. Here the CDR3 DNA reads TGTGCCAGTAGTAAACCGCCCGGGGGAGCAGGAAACACCATATATTTT. Protein product: CASSKPPGGAGNTIYF.

The chain is built from TRBV5-6 and TRBJ1-2; D perhaps matches TRBD1 (5 bases). The germline gives CDR1 SGHDT, CDR2 YYEEEE. This CDR3 region has 11 residues. Trimming took off 4 bases at V and 7 bases at J, with 8 bases between the two ends. The CDR3 loop is CASSPGGGYTF. Written as DNA, the CDR3 is TGTGCCAGCAGCCCCGGGGGTGGCTACACCTTC.

The chain is built from TRBV10-3 and TRBJ1-4; TRBD1 is a possible D gene (5 bases). The CDR3 covers 13 residues. Trimming removed 10 bases at V and 7 bases at J, with 16 bases between. CDR1 ENHRY and CDR2 SYGVKD come from the germline V gene. CDR3 coding DNA: TGTGCCACCGGAGGGGAGGTTGGTGAAAAACTGTTTTTT. The encoded protein is CATGGEVGEKLFF.

V gene TRBV2 combines with J gene TRBJ1-1; no definite D call. Germline CDR1 and CDR2: SNHLY and FYNNEI. V was trimmed by 7 bases and J by 0 bases, leaving 12 bases between them. CDR3 length: 14 residues. This CDR3 is CASNSLQVNTEAFF. The CDR3 DNA reads TGTGCCAGCAACTCATTGCAGGTGAACACTGAAGCTTTCTTT.

The chain combines TRBV4-1 with TRBJ2-2; maybe TRBD2 (5 bases). V was trimmed by 1 base and J by 0 bases, leaving 9 bases between them. The CDR3 sequence is 16 residues long. The V gene's germline CDR1 is MGHRA and CDR2 YSYEKL. The CDR3 coding sequence is TGCGCCAGCAGCCAAGCTGAGGGAACGAACACCGGGGAGCTGTTTTTT. This encodes CASSQAEGTNTGELFF.

The sample holds one count of this clone. The chain joins TRBV28 to TRBJ2-7, with TRBD2 matching over 9 bases. Trimming cost V 4 bases and J 2 bases; bases outside gene matches: 6. The CDR3 covers 15 residues. The germline CDR1 and CDR2 sequences are MDHEN and SYDVKM. The DNA for the CDR3 is TGTGCCAGCAGTTCTGGACTAGCGCGGGCCTACGAGCAGTACTTC. Translating gives CASSSGLARAYEQYF.

V usage is TRBV19 and J usage is TRBJ2-3; TRBD2 matches at 9 bases. The length of the CDR3 is 19 residues. Germline CDR1 reads LNHDA; CDR2 reads SQIVND (reference sequence). Unmatched junction bases numbered 12, after V lost 2 bases and J lost 0 bases. CDR3 coding DNA: TGTGCCAGTAGTATACCCAGCGGGGGGACAACGCTAAGCACAGATACGCAGTATTTT. It translates to CASSIPSGGTTLSTDTQYF. The whole variable domain, remainder taken from reference TRBV19 and TRBJ2-3, is DGGITQSPKYLFRKEGQNVTLSCEQNLNHDAMYWYRQDPGQGLRLIYYSQIVNDFQKGDIAEGYSVSREKKESFPLTVTSAQKNPTAFYLCASSIPSGGTTLSTDTQYFGPGTRLTVL.

This clone was seen only once. This rearrangement joins TRBV10-1 to TRBJ2-1; TRBD2 agrees at 13 bases. The CDR3 has 15 amino acids. V gave up 6 bases and J gave up 5 bases; unmatched junction bases: 4. The V gene's germline CDR1 is WNHNN and CDR2 SYGVQD (reference sequence). The chain's CDR3 is CASSRTSGSNNEQFF. DNA of the CDR3: TGCGCCAGCAGCAGGACTAGCGGGAGTAACAATGAGCAGTTCTTC.

The chain is built from TRBV30 and TRBJ2-5; tentative D call: TRBD1 (6 bases). CDR3 length: 12 amino acids. From germline, CDR1 is GTSNPN and CDR2 SVGIG (reference sequence). Trimming cost V 4 bases and J 2 bases, with 8 bases left between them. CDR3 sequence (DNA): TGTGCCTGGAATGGACAGCAAGAGACCCAGTACTTC. Translation gives CAWNGQQETQYF.

This clone was picked up a small number of times. This chain joins TRBV15 and TRBJ2-5, with D possibly TRBD2 on 6 matching bases. The V end was cut by 0 bases, the J end by 7 bases, with 15 bases between. Germline V CDR1 and CDR2: LNHNV, YYDKDF (reference sequence). The CDR3 consists of 15 residues. CDR3 sequence (DNA): TGTGCCACCAGCAGAGATCGCGGCGGGGCTATGACCCAGTACTTC. Translated: CATSRDRGGAMTQYF.

V and J are TRBV7-9 and TRBJ2-7; possibly TRBD2 for D (5 bases). From germline, CDR1 is SEHNR and CDR2 FQNEAQ (reference sequence). Trimming stripped 1 base from V and 2 bases from J, with 6 bases between. The CDR3 extends over 13 amino acids. This chain's CDR3 is CASSLVGAYEQYF. Here the CDR3 DNA reads TGTGCCAGCAGCTTAGTCGGGGCCTACGAGCAGTACTTC.